Presented here are 23 T cell receptor beta chains from one specimen sequenced in a study of human thymus T cells. In corrective heart surgery, resections were taken, and these provided the thymus tissue. The data were produced by immunoSEQ multiplex PCR, yet TCRdb's version contains in-frame clones alone and is incomplete. The sample contains around 130,000 clones, around 95% of which appear only once. The sample taken for sequencing was thymus tissue. These receptors all stem from a boy under two years old with a congenital heart defect but otherwise immunologically healthy.

The chain couples TRBV19 to TRBJ1-1; D perhaps matches TRBD1 (6 bases). The CDR3 contains 15 residues. The germline gives CDR1 LNHDA, CDR2 SQIVND (reference sequence). V lost 1 base and J lost 5, with 14 bases in between. The CDR3 loop reads CASSIAQQGKTEAFF. DNA for the CDR3: TGTGCCAGTAGTATAGCCCAACAGGGAAAAACTGAAGCTTTCTTT.

The chain employs TRBV23-1 and TRBJ2-7; 7 bases fit TRBD1. TRBV23-1 is treated as an ORF (open reading frame) with a function not yet certain. The CDR3 spans 14 residues. The junction had 7 bases not matched to a gene; V was cut back by 3 bases and J by 5 bases. CDR3 coding DNA: TGCGCCAGCAGTCACCTTAGGACAGGACACGAGCAGTACTTC. It translates to CASSHLRTGHEQYF.

CDR3 nucleotides: TGTGCCAGCAGTCCATTAAACGGGACAGCCTATAATTCACCCCTCCACTTT. Its translation is CASSPLNGTAYNSPLHF. The chain has TRBV27 and TRBJ1-6; TRBD1 matches 7 bases. J was trimmed by 2 bases and V by 5 bases; bases with no gene match: 9. In germline, CDR1 is MNHEY, CDR2 SMNVEV (reference sequence). There are 17 residues in the CDR3.

The rearrangement uses TRBV10-2 and TRBJ1-1; D unresolved. Trimming took 4 bases from V and 0 from J, leaving 6 bases between them. The CDR3 sequence is 13 residues long. Germline loops: CDR1 WSHSY, CDR2 SAAADI. The CDR3 nucleotides are TGCGCCAGCAGTGTCGTGATGAACACTGAAGCTTTCTTT. Protein sequence: CASSVVMNTEAFF.

The CDR3 here is CASSSRDYGTDTQYF. CDR3 bases: TGTGCCAGCAGTAGCCGGGACTACGGGACAGATACGCAGTATTTT. This rearrangement joins TRBV2 to TRBJ2-3; TRBD2 agrees at 7 bases. CDR3 length equals 15 residues. Germline CDR1 is SNHLY and CDR2 is FYNNEI. Trimming cost V 5 bases and J 3 bases; bases outside gene matches: 8.

The chain recombines TRBV6-5 with TRBJ1-2, with a possible D match to TRBD1 (5 bases). CDR1 is MNHEY and CDR2 is SVGAGI in the germline V gene. This CDR3 has 14 residues. Trimming cost V 2 bases and J 6 bases, with 13 bases left between them. CDR3 protein: CASSYGRVKDGYTF. CDR3 DNA: TGTGCCAGCAGTTACGGCAGGGTTAAGGATGGCTACACCTTC.

The V gene is TRBV5-1, the J gene TRBJ2-5; 16 bases fit TRBD2. The J call may be incorrect, as the DNA end agrees better with TRBJ2-7. CDR3 length: 16 amino acids. Germline V gene lookup returns CDR1 SGHRS and CDR2 YFSETQ. CDR3 in DNA: TGCGCCAGCGAGGGACTAGCGGGGGGGAGCTCCTACGAGCAGTACTTC. Residues: CASEGLAGGSSYEQYF.

The chain is built from TRBV27 and TRBJ2-2, with D unresolved. CDR1 and CDR2 from the germline V gene are MNHEY and SMNVEV (reference sequence). The CDR3 contains 12 residues. Trimming left V 8 bases short and J 4 bases short, with 8 bases between. The DNA of the CDR3 is TGTGCCAGCCAATCCCCCACCGGGGAGCTGTTTTTT. Its translation is CASQSPTGELFF.

This clone was recorded only once. The rearrangement links TRBV19 to TRBJ2-1, with TRBD2 matching 12 bases. Germline V CDR1 and CDR2: LNHDA, SQIVND (reference sequence). V lost 5 bases, J lost 0 bases, and 5 bases stayed unmatched. CDR3 length: 17 residues. The CDR3 DNA follows: TGTGCCAGTAGTCTCGGACTAGCGGGGAGCTCCTACAATGAGCAGTTCTTC. Translating gives CASSLGLAGSSYNEQFF.

The V gene is TRBV16, the J gene TRBJ1-4; TRBD1 might be the D (5 bases). V lost 2 bases to trimming and J lost 8 bases, with 12 bases between them. Germline values: CDR1 KGHSY, CDR2 FQNENV. The CDR3 loop spans 14 amino acids. The CDR3 DNA reads as TGTGCCAGCAGCCAAAACGCAGGGAACGAAAAACTGTTTTTT. Amino acids: CASSQNAGNEKLFF.

CDR3 in DNA: TGTGCCAGCAGGACCGGTCGGCAGACAGGGGGCCGCTACACCTTC. It is translated as CASRTGRQTGGRYTF. The rearrangement joins TRBV28 to TRBJ1-2; TRBD1 matches at 10 bases. The V gene end was trimmed by 6 bases and the J gene end by 9 bases; junction bases not matched to a gene: 13. There are 15 residues in the CDR3. In germline, CDR1 is MDHEN, CDR2 SYDVKM.

The V call is TRBV11-2, the J call TRBJ1-1; no reliable D call. This CDR3 contains 14 residues. Looked up from germline, CDR1 is SGHAT and CDR2 is FQNNGV. Trimming cost V 4 bases and J 1 base, with 10 bases left between them. The DNA for the CDR3 is TGTGCCAGCAGCTCCCCAGGTAGGAACACTGAAGCTTTCTTT. Its translation: CASSSPGRNTEAFF.

This rearrangement joins TRBV15 to TRBJ2-5; no firm D call. The CDR3 is 11 amino acids. V was pared by 3 bases and J by 6 bases, with 5 bases between. CDR1 is LNHNV, CDR2 YYDKDF, per germline (reference sequence). Here the CDR3 DNA reads TGTGCCACCAGCAGGGAAAAGACCCAGTACTTC. As protein: CATSREKTQYF.

This CDR3 reads CASSYEVLRTF. CDR3 coding DNA: TGTGCCAGCAGTTACGAGGTGCTCAGAACCTTC. The rearrangement links TRBV6-5 to TRBJ1-2; no definite D call. Germline V lookup: CDR1 MNHEY, CDR2 SVGAGI. The V end was cut by 2 bases, the J end by 14 bases, with 12 bases between. The CDR3 is 11 residues long.

The V gene is TRBV14, the J gene TRBJ2-3; possible D gene TRBD2, 5 bases. Looked up from germline, CDR1 is SGHDN and CDR2 is FVKESK. CDR3 size: 15 residues. V lost 1 base and J lost 6, with 14 bases in between. CDR3 amino acids: CASSQAQRLGDTQYF. DNA for the CDR3: TGTGCCAGCAGCCAAGCACAGCGGCTGGGGGATACGCAGTATTTT.

This chain connects TRBV12-1 to TRBJ1-2. TRBV12-1 has pseudogene status. This CDR3 is built from 16 residues. The CDR3 is CASSFPQEGGNYGYTF. The CDR3 bases are TGTGCCAGCAGCTTCCCGCAGGAAGGGGGGAACTATGGCTACACCTTC.

This chain connects TRBV14 to TRBJ2-7, with D uncertain. Germline lookup yields CDR1 SGHDN and CDR2 FVKESK. The CDR3 length is 18 residues. The V gene lost 0 bases and the J gene lost 3 bases, with 21 bases spanning the gap. The CDR3 spells CASSQDPGNEPEHYEQYF. The CDR3 coding sequence is TGTGCCAGCAGCCAAGATCCTGGGAACGAACCTGAACACTACGAGCAGTACTTC.

The chain couples TRBV28 to TRBJ2-3; TRBD2 matches 16 bases. Germline V gene sequence: CDR1 MDHEN, CDR2 SYDVKM. V dropped 5 bases and J dropped 5; count of bases not matched to a gene: 7. This CDR3 is built from 17 residues. CDR3 nucleotides: TGTGCCAGCAGTCCAGGGACTAGCGGGGGGGCCATAGATACGCAGTATTTT. The encoded protein is CASSPGTSGGAIDTQYF.

The chain recombines TRBV28 with TRBJ2-7; weak D call: TRBD1 (6 bases). CDR1 and CDR2 (germline): MDHEN, SYDVKM. The CDR3 runs to 14 residues. V dropped 6 bases and J dropped 2 bases, with 14 bases sitting between them. CDR3 sequence: CASRPQGQPYEQYF. CDR3 in DNA: TGTGCCAGCAGGCCCCAGGGACAACCCTACGAGCAGTACTTC.

The V and J genes are TRBV7-9 and TRBJ2-3; tentative D call: TRBD2 (5 bases). The CDR3 covers 17 residues. Per germline, CDR1 SEHNR and CDR2 FQNEAQ (reference sequence). Trimming took 0 bases from V and 0 from J, leaving 13 bases between them. As DNA, the CDR3 is TGTGCCAGCAGCTTAGCGCGCGGACGCGGGAGCACAGATACGCAGTATTTT. Translated, it gives CASSLARGRGSTDTQYF.

The chain employs TRBV28 and TRBJ1-2; perhaps TRBD1 as D (6 bases). This CDR3 contains 16 residues. Looked up from germline, CDR1 is MDHEN and CDR2 is SYDVKM. Trimming pared 5 bases from V and 2 bases from J, leaving 18 bases between. The CDR3 nucleotides are TGTGCCAGCAGTCCCTCAATCGGACAGACCAACTATGGCTACACCTTC. Translation gives CASSPSIGQTNYGYTF.

This clone was recorded a few times. V usage is TRBV19 and J usage is TRBJ1-2, with D unresolved. V lost 7 bases, J lost 2 bases, and 17 bases lay in between. Germline V gene sequence: CDR1 LNHDA, CDR2 SQIVND (reference sequence). This CDR3 region has 15 residues. The CDR3 bases are TGTGCCAGTACCCTCGCCGTAATTAGGAACTATGGCTACACCTTC. Translating gives CASTLAVIRNYGYTF. Full variable domain (remainder filled in from reference TRBV19 and TRBJ1-2): DGGITQSPKYLFRKEGQNVTLSCEQNLNHDAMYWYRQDPGQGLRLIYYSQIVNDFQKGDIAEGYSVSREKKESFPLTVTSAQKNPTAFYLCASTLAVIRNYGYTFGSGTRLTVV.

In nucleotides, the CDR3 is TGTGCCAGCAGTTTAAGGGGCGGGGGACACACTGAAGCTTTCTTT. Translation gives CASSLRGGGHTEAFF. The chain has TRBV28 and TRBJ1-1; D possibly corresponds to TRBD1 (5 bases). Germline values: CDR1 MDHEN, CDR2 SYDVKM. The CDR3 runs 15 residues. The V end was cut by 2 bases, the J end by 3 bases, with 13 bases between.